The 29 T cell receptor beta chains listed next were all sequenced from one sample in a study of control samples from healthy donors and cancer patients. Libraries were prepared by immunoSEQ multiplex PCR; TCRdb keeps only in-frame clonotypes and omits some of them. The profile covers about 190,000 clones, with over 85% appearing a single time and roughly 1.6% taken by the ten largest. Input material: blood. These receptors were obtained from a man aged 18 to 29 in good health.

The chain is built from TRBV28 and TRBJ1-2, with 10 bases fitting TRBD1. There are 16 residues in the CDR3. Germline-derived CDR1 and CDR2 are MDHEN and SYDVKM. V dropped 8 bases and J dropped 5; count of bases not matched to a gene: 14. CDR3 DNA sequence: TGTGCCAGCGGGCTCGGGACAGGGGAGGTTGGGTATGGCTACACCTTC. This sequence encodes CASGLGTGEVGYGYTF.

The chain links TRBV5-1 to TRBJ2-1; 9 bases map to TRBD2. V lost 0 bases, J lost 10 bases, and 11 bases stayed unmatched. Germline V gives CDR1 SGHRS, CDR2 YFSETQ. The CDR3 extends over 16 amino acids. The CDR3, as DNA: TGCGCCAGCAGCTTGGGTCTGCGGGGGGGCAAGAAGGAGCAGTTCTTC. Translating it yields CASSLGLRGGKKEQFF.

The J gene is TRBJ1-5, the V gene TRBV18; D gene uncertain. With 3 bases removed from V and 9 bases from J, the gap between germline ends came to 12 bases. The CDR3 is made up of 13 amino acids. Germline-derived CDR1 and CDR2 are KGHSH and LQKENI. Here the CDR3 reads CASSPGQLSPQHF. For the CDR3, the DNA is TGTGCCAGCTCACCGGGCCAACTGTCGCCCCAGCATTTT. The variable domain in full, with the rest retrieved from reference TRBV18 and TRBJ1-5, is NAGVMQNPRHLVRRRGQEARLRCSPMKGHSHVYWYRQLPEEGLKFMVYLQKENIIDESGMPKERFSAEFPKEGPSILRIQQVVRGDSAAYFCASSPGQLSPQHFGDGTRLSIL.

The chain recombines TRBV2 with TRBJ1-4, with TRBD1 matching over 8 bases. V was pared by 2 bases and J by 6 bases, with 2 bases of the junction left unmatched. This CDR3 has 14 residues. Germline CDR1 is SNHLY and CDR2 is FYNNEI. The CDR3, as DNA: TGTGCCAGCAGTGAACAGGGGGCTTATGAAAAACTGTTTTTT. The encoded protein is CASSEQGAYEKLFF.

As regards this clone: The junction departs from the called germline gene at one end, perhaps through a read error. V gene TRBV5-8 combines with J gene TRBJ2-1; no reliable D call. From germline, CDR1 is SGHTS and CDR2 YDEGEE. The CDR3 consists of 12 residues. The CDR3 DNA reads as TGTGCCAGCACCTTGAGGATGGGTGAGCAGTTCTTC. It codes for CASTLRMGEQFF.

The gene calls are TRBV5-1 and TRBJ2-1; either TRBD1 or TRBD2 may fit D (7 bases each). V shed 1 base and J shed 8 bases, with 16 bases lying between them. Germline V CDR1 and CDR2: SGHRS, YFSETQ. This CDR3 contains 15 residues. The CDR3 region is CASSLYRGAGDEQFF. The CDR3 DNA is TGCGCCAGCAGCTTGTACAGGGGCGCGGGGGATGAGCAGTTCTTC.

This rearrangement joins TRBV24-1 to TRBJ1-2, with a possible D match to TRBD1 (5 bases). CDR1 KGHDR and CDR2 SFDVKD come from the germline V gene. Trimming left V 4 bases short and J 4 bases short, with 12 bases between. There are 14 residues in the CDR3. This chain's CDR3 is CATSDSGLIYGYTF. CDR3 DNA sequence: TGTGCCACCAGTGACTCGGGACTGATCTATGGCTACACCTTC.

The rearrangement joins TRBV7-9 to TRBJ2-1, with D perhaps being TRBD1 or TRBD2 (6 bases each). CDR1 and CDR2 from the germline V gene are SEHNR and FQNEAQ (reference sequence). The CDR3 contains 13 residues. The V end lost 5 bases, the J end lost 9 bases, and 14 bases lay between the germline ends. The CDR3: CASSTYREAEQFF. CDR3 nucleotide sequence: TGTGCCAGCAGCACCTACAGGGAGGCTGAGCAGTTCTTC.

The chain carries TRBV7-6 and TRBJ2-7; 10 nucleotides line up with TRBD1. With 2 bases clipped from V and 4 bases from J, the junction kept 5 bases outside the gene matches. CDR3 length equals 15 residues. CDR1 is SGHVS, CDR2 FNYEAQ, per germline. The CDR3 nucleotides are TGTGCCAGCAGCTTATTTCCGGGACAGGGGTACGAGCAGTACTTC. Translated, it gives CASSLFPGQGYEQYF.

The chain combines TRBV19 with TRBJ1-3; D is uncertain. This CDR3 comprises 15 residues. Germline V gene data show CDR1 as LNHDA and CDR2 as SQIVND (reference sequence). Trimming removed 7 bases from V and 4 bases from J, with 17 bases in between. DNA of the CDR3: TGTGCCAGTATCCCAAGGCAGGCTCGCGGAAACACCATATATTTT. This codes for CASIPRQARGNTIYF.

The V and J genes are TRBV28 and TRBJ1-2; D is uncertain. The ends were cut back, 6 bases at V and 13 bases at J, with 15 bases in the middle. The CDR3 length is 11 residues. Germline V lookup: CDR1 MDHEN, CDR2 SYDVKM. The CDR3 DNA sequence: TGTGCCAGCAGGGCTCTCGCTGTATCCACCTTC. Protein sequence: CASRALAVSTF.

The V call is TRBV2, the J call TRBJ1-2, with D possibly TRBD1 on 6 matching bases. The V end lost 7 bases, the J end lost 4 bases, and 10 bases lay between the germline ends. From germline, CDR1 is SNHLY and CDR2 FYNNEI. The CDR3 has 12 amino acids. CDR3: CASTRTAYGYTF. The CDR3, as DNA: TGTGCCAGCACCAGGACAGCCTATGGCTACACCTTC.

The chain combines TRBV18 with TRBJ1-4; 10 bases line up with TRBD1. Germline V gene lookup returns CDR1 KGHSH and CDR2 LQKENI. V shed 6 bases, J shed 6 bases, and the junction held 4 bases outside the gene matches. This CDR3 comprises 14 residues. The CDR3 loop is CASSRGTGDEKLFF. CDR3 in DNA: TGTGCCAGCTCCAGGGGGACAGGGGATGAAAAACTGTTTTTT.

CDR3 DNA: TGTGCCAGCACCAGTAGCAGTGAAGCTTTCTTT. Residues: CASTSSSEAFF. The chain joins TRBV2 to TRBJ1-1; the D is unclear. V dropped 7 bases and J dropped 7 bases, with 10 bases sitting between them. Germline CDR1 reads SNHLY; CDR2 reads FYNNEI. CDR3 size: 11 residues.

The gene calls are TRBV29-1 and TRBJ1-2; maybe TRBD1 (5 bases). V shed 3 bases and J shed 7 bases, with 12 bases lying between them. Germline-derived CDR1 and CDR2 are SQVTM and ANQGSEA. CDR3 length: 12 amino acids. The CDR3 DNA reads TGCAGCGTTGATATGGGGGAGGGTGGCTACACCTTC. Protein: CSVDMGEGGYTF.

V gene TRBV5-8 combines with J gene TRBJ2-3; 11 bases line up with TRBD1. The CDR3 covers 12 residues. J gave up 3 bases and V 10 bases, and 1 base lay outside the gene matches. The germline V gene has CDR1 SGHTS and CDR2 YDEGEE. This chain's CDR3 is CAGDRGTDTQYF. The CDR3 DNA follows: TGTGCCGGGGACAGGGGGACAGATACGCAGTATTTT.

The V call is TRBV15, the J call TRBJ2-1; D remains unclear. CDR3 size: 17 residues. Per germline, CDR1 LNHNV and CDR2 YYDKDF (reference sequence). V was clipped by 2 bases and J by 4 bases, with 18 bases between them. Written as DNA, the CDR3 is TGTGCCACCAGCAGAACGTTACAACCCTCCTTTTACAATGAGCAGTTCTTC. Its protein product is CATSRTLQPSFYNEQFF.

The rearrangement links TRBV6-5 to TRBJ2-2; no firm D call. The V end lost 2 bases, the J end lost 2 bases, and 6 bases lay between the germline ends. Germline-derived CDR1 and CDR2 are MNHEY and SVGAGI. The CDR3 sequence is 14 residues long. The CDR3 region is CASSYPSNTGELFF. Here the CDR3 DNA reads TGTGCCAGCAGTTACCCCTCTAACACCGGGGAGCTGTTTTTT.

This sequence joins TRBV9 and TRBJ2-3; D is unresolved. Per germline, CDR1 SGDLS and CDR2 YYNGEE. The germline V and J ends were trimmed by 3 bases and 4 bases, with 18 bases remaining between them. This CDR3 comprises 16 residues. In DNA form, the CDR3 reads TGTGCCAGCAGCGCAAACCGGGCCTTCCTCGCAGATACGCAGTATTTT. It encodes CASSANRAFLADTQYF.

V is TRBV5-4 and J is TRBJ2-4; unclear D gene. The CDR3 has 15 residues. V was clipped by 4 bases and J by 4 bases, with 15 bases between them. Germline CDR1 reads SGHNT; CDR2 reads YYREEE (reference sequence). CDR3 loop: CASSPGGSDKNIQYF. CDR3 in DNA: TGTGCCAGCAGCCCTGGTGGCAGCGATAAAAACATTCAGTACTTC.

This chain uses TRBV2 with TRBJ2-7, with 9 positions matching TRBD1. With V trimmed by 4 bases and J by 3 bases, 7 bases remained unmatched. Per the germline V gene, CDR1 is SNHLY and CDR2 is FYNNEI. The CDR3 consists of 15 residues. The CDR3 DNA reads TGTGCCAGCAGTGGCTCCGGGACAGGGTTCTACGAGCAGTACTTC. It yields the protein CASSGSGTGFYEQYF.

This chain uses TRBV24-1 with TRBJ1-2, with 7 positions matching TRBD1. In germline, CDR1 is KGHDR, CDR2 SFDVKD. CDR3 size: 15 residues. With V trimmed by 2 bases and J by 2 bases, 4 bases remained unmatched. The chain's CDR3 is CATSDSGQLNYGYTF. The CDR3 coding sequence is TGTGCCACCAGTGATTCGGGACAGTTAAACTATGGCTACACCTTC.

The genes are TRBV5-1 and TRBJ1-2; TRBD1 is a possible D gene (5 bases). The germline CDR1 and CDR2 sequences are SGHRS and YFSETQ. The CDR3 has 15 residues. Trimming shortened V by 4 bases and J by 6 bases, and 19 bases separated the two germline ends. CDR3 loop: CASSPGDRELHGYTF. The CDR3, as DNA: TGCGCCAGCAGCCCTGGGGACCGAGAATTACATGGCTACACCTTC.

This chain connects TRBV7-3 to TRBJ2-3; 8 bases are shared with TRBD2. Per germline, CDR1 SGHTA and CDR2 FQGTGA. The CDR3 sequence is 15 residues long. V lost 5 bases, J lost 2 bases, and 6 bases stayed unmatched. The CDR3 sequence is CASSRAGAYTDTQYF. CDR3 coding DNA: TGTGCCAGCAGCCGAGCGGGGGCCTACACAGATACGCAGTATTTT.

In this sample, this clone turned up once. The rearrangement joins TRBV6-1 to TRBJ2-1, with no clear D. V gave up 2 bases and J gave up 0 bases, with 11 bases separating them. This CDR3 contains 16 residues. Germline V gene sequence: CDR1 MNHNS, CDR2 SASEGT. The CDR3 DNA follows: TGTGCCAGCAGTGAATATGGCATCAGCTCCTACAATGAGCAGTTCTTC. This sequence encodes CASSEYGISSYNEQFF.

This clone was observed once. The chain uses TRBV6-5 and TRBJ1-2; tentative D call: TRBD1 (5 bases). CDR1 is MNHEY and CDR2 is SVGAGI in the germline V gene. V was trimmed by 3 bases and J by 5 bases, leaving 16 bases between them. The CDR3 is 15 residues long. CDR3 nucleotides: TGTGCCAGCAGTTATGGGGCCGGCCCGGGGTATGGCTACACCTTC. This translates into CASSYGAGPGYGYTF.

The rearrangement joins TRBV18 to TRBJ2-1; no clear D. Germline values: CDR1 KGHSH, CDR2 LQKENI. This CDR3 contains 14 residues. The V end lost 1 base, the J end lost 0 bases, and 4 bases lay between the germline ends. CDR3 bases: TGTGCCAGCTCACCACTAGGCTCCTACAATGAGCAGTTCTTC. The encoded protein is CASSPLGSYNEQFF.

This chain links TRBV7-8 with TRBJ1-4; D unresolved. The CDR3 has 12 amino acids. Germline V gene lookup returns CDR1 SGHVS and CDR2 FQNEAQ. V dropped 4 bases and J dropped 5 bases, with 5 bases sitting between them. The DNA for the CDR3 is TGTGCCAGCAGCTCCCAGAATGAAAAACTGTTTTTT. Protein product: CASSSQNEKLFF.

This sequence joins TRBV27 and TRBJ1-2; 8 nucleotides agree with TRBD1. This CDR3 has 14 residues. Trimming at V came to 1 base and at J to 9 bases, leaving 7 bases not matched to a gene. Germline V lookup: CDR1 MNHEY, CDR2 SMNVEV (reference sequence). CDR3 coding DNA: TGTGCCAGCAGTTTATTGGGCAGGGGGCTTAGCTACACCTTC. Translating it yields CASSLLGRGLSYTF.